In its sample, the clone carrying this T cell receptor beta chain was seen once. Profiled with immunoSEQ multiplex PCR; TCRdb holds only in-frame clones, not every one. This sample yields 150,000 to 200,000 clones, of which about 90% are seen a single time; 1.5% to 2% belongs to the top ten. The sample belongs to a study of T cell responses to AZD1222 COVID-19 vaccine. Background on the study: Analysis merged second doses at about 4 or about 12 weeks.

There are 12 residues in the CDR3. CDR1 and CDR2 from the germline V gene are SEHNR and FQNEAQ (reference sequence). V was pared by 3 bases and J by 6 bases, with 9 bases between. The specimen was peripheral blood, collected on day 0 of AZD1222 vaccination. This rearrangement joins TRBV7-9 to TRBJ2-7; D gene ambiguous. The receptor was isolated from an adult in good health. This chain's CDR3 is CASSFGKTEQYF. In DNA, the CDR3 is TGTGCCAGCAGCTTTGGTAAGACCGAGCAGTACTTC.